The clone carrying this T cell receptor beta chain has more than one count but fewer than ten. There are 11 residues in the CDR3. The V gene lost 7 bases and the J gene lost 7 bases, with 8 bases spanning the gap. CDR1 is ENHRY, CDR2 SYGVKD, per germline. The sample belongs to a study of identical twins. One entry per CDR3 protein results from TCRdb running MiXCR on the 5' RACE reads. Of about 340,000 distinct CDR3 sequences in the sample, approximately 9.1% were seen once. The rearrangement uses TRBV10-3 and TRBJ2-1; no reliable D call. The origin of this receptor is a woman in her forties or fifties in good health. What was sequenced was naive T cells sorted from blood. The CDR3 loop reads CAIKAQNEQFF. The CDR3 region has the DNA TGTGCCATCAAGGCTCAGAATGAGCAGTTCTTC.